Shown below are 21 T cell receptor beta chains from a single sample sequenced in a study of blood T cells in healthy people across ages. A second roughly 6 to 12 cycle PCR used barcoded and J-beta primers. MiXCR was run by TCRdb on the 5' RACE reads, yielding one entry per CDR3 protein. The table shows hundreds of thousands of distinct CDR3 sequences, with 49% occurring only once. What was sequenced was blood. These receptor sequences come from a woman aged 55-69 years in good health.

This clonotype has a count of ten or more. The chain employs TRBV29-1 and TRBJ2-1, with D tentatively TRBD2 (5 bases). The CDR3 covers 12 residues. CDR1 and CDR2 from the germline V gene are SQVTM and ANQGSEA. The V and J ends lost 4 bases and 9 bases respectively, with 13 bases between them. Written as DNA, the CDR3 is TGCAGCGTTGGACTACTGGCAAGTGAGCAGTTCTTC. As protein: CSVGLLASEQFF.

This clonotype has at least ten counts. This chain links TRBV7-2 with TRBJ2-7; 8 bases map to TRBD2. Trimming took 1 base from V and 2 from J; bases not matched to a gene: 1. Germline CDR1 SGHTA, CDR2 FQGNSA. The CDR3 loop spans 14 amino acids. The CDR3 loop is CASSLGGLAYEQYF. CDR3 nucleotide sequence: TGTGCCAGCAGCTTAGGGGGACTAGCCTACGAGCAGTACTTC.

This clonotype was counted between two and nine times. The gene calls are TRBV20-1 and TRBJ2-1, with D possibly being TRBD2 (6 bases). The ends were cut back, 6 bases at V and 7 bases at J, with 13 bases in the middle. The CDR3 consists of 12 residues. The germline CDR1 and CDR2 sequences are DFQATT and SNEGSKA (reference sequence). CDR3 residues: CSAASDGNEQFF. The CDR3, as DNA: TGCAGTGCCGCTAGCGATGGGAATGAGCAGTTCTTC.

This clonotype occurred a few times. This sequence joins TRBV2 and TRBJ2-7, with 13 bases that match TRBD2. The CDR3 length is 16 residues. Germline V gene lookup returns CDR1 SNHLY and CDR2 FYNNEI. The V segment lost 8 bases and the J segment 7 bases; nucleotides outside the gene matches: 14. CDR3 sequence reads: CASLLPGLAGRNEQYF. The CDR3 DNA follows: TGTGCCAGCCTCCTCCCGGGACTAGCGGGAAGGAATGAGCAGTACTTC.

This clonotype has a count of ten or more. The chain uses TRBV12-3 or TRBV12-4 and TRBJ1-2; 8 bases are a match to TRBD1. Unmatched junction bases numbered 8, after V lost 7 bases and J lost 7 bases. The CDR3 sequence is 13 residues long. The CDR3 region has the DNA TGTGCCAGCACCCCAGGGGGCTCGGTTGGCTACACCTTC. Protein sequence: CASTPGGSVGYTF.

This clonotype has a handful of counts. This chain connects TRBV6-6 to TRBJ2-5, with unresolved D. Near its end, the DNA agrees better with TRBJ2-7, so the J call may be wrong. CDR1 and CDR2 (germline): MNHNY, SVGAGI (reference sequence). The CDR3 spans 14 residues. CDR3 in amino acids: CASSYSVLDYEQYF. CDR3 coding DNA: TGTGCCAGCAGTTACTCTGTTCTAGACTACGAGCAGTACTTC.

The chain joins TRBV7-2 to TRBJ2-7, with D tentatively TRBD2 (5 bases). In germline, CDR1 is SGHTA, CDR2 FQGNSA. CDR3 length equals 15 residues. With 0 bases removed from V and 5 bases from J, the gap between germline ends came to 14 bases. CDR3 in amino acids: CASSLARTYFHEQYF. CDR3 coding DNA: TGTGCCAGCAGCTTAGCCAGGACTTATTTCCACGAGCAGTACTTC.

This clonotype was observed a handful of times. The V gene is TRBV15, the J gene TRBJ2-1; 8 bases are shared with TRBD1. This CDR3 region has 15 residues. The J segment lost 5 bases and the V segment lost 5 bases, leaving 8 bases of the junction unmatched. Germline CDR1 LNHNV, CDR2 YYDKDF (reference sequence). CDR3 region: CATSLEDRADNEQFF. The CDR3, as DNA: TGTGCCACCAGCTTAGAGGACAGGGCGGACAATGAGCAGTTCTTC.

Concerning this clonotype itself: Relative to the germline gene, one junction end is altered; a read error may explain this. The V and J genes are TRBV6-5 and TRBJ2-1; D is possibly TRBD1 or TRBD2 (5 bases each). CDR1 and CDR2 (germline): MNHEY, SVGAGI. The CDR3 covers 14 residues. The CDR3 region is CASSPGTYLAEQFF. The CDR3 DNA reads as TGCGCCAGCAGCCCGGGGACCTATCTCGCGGAGCAGTTCTTC.

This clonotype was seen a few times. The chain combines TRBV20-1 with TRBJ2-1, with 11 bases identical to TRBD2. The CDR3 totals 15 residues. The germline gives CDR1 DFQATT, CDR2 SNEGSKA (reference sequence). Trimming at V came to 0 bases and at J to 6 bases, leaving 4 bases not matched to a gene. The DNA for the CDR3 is TGCAGTGCTAGAGAGTCTAGCGGGAGGACCAATGAGCAGTTCTTC. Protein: CSARESSGRTNEQFF.

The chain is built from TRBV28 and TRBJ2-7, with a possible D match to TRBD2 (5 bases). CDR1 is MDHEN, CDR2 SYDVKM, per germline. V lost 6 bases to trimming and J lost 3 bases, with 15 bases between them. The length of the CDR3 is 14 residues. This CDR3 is CASSQVNRDYEQYF. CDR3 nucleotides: TGTGCCAGCAGCCAGGTCAATCGGGACTACGAGCAGTACTTC.

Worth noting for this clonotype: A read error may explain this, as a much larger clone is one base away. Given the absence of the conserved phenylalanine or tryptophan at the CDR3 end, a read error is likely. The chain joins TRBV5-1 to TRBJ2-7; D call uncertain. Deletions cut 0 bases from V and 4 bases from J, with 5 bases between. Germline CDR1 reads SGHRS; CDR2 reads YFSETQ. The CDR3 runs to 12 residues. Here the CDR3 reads CASSLERYEQYI. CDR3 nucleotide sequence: TGCGCCAGCAGCTTGGAGAGGTACGAGCAGTACATC.

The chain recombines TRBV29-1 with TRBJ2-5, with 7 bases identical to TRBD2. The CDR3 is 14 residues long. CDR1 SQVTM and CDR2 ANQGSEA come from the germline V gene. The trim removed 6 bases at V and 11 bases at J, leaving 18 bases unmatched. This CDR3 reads CSVHQRDTYNEQYF. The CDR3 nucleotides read TGCAGCGTCCACCAGCGGGATACCTACAATGAGCAGTACTTC. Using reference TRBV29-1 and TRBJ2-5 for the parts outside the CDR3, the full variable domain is SAVISQKPSRDICQRGTSLTIQCQVDSQVTMMFWYRQQPGQSLTLIATANQGSEATYESGFVIDKFPISRPNLTFSTLTVSNMSPEDSSIYLCSVHQRDTYNEQYFGPGTRLLVL.

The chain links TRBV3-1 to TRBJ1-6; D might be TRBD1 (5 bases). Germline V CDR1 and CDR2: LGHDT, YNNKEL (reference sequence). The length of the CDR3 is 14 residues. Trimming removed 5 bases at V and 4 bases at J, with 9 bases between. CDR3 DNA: TGTGCCAGCAGCTACAGGTCTTATAATTCACCCCTCCACTTT. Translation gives CASSYRSYNSPLHF.

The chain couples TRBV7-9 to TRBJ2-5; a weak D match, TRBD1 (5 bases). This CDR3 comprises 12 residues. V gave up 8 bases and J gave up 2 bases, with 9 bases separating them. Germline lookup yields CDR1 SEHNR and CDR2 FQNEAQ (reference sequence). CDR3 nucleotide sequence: TGTGCCAGCGCGGACAATCAAGAGACCCAGTACTTC. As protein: CASADNQETQYF.

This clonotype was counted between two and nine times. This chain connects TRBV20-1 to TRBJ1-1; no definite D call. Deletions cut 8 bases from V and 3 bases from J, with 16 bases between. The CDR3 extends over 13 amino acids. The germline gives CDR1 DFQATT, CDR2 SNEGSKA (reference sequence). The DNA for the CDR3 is TGCAGTATAACGGGCCCCGCGGACACTGAAGCTTTCTTT. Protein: CSITGPADTEAFF.

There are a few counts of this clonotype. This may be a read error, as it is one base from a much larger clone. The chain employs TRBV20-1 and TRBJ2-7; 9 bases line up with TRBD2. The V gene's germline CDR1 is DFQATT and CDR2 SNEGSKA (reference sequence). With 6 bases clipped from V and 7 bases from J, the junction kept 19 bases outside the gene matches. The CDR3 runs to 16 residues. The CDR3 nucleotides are TGCAGTGCCCCCAGGGTAGCGGGAGTCTCCTACAATGAGCAGTACTTC. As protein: CSAPRVAGVSYNEQYF.

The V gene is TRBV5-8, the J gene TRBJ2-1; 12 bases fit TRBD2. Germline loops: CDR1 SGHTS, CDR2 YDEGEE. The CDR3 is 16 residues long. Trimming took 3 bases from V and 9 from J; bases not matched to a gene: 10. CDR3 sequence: CASSYRSSGRAPEQFF. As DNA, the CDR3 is TGTGCCAGCAGCTACCGTTCTAGCGGGAGGGCCCCTGAGCAGTTCTTC.

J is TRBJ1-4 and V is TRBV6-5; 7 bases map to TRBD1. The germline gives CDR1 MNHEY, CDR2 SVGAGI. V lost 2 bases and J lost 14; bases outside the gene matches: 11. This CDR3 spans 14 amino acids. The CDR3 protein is CASSYANLQGRLFF. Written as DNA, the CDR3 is TGTGCCAGCAGTTACGCGAACTTACAGGGGAGGCTGTTTTTT.

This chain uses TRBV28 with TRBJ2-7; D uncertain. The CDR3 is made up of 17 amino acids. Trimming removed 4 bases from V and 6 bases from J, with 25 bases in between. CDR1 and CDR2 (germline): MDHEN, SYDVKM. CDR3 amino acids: CASSSAPLDSEQREQYF. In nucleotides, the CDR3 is TGTGCCAGCAGTTCCGCACCCCTCGACTCCGAGCAACGCGAGCAGTACTTC.

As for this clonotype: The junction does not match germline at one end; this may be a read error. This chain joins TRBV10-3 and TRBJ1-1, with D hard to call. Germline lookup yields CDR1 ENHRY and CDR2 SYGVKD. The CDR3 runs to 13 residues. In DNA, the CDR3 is TGCGCCATCAGGAACAGTTCTGGCACTGAAGCTTTCTTT. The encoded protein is CAIRNSSGTEAFF.